Listed below are T cell receptor beta chains from one sample, sequenced in a study of TIL therapy for anti-PD-1-resistant metastatic lung cancer. TCRdb keeps only in-frame clones here, not all; method: immunoSEQ multiplex PCR. This table holds 55,000 to 70,000 clones, roughly 91% found once. The source material was blood, sampled at baseline. All receptors come from a person between 25 and 80 years old with non-small cell lung cancer. CDR3s include the opening cysteine and the closing phenylalanine or tryptophan. Each record gives: V gene, clone size, D gene, J gene, CDR3 DNA, CDR3 protein. The D gene is left open where the match is weak. The size entry is marked missing in some rows and otherwise reads once, few, many or a size class.

>TRBV9|.|TRBD2|TRBJ2-3
TGTGCCAGCAGCATGACTAGCGGGGGGGAGACGCAGTATTTT
CASSMTSGGETQYF
>TRBV27|few|TRBD1|TRBJ1-6
TGTGCCAGCAGTCCTCAGCAGGGGGCCAATTCACCCCTCCACTTT
CASSPQQGANSPLHF
>TRBV11-2|.|.|TRBJ1-3
TGTGCCAGCAGCTTAGCCTACGTGGTCTCCTCTGGAAACACCATATATTTT
CASSLAYVVSSGNTIYF
>TRBV6-5|.|.|TRBJ2-4
TGTGCCAGCAGTCTAGGGAGGTGGGACATTCAGTACTTC
CASSLGRWDIQYF
>TRBV19|few|TRBD1|TRBJ1-6
TGTGCCAGTAGTATAGGACAGGGGGCGTCGAGGAATTCACCCCTCCACTTT
CASSIGQGASRNSPLHF
>TRBV30|.|TRBD1|TRBJ2-1
TGTGCCTGGGGGGGACAGCCCAATGAGCAGTTCTTC
CAWGGQPNEQFF
>TRBV5-4|.|.|TRBJ1-1
TGTGCCAGCAGCTTGGTTCCGACAGGCAACACTGAAGCTTTCTTT
CASSLVPTGNTEAFF
>TRBV19|.|.|TRBJ2-1
TGTGCCAGTAGAACCCTCGGGAGCGGCTACAATGAGCAGTTCTTC
CASRTLGSGYNEQFF
>TRBV6-6|.|.|TRBJ1-4
TGTGCCAGCAGTTCACCTAATGAAAAACTGTTTTTT
CASSSPNEKLFF
>TRBV19|.|.|TRBJ1-2
TGTGCCAGTAGTATTATCGGTGACAGGAAAGGACGAGGTGGCTACACCTTC
CASSIIGDRKGRGGYTF
>TRBV23-1|.|TRBD1|TRBJ1-1
TGCGCCAGCAGTCATTTGGACAGGGGTCCTGAAGCTTTCTTT
CASSHLDRGPEAFF
>TRBV4-1|.|TRBD2|TRBJ2-3
TGCGCCAGCAGCAGAGGGGGCGGGGGGGCAAGAGATACGCAGTATTTT
CASSRGGGGARDTQYF
>TRBV28|.|.|TRBJ1-6
TGTGCCAGCAGTTTATCCAGGGACTCACCCCTCCACTTT
CASSLSRDSPLHF
>TRBV6-6|.|.|TRBJ2-3
TGTGCCAGCAGTTACTTTTCCCTAGATACGCAGTATTTT
CASSYFSLDTQYF
>TRBV9|.|TRBD1|TRBJ2-7
TGTGCCAGCAGCAAGAGACAGGGGGCAGGCCACGAGCAGTACTTC
CASSKRQGAGHEQYF
>TRBV10-3|.|.|TRBJ1-5
TGTGCCATCAGTAGGGGATTGGGCAATCAGCCCCAGCATTTT
CAISRGLGNQPQHF
>TRBV6-5|.|TRBD1|TRBJ1-5
TGTGCCAGCAGGCGCCCGGGACAGGGACCTCAGCCCCAGCATTTT
CASRRPGQGPQPQHF
>TRBV14|.|.|TRBJ2-7
TGTGCCAGCAGCCAAGATTTGACGGGCTACGAGCAGTACTTC
CASSQDLTGYEQYF
>TRBV28|.|.|TRBJ2-7
TGTGCCAGCAGTTTACCGGGACACTACTACGAGCAGTACTTC
CASSLPGHYYEQYF
>TRBV7-9|.|.|TRBJ2-7
TGTGCCAGCAGCCTGCCCTCCAGGGTCCACGAGCAGTACTTC
CASSLPSRVHEQYF
>TRBV5-6|.|.|TRBJ1-2
TGTGCCAGCAGCTCGGGACGGATCTATGGCTACACCTTC
CASSSGRIYGYTF
>TRBV19|.|TRBD1|TRBJ2-4
TGTGCCAGTAGTAAGCCACAGGGGATCCAGAAAAACATTCAGTACTTC
CASSKPQGIQKNIQYF
>TRBV5-1|.|.|TRBJ2-2
TGCGCCAGCAGCTTGGAACAGGTGTACACCGGGGAGCTGTTTTTT
CASSLEQVYTGELFF
>TRBV11-2|.|.|TRBJ2-7
TGTGCCAGCAGCTTAGAGCAGGGAGGCGAGCAGTACTTC
CASSLEQGGEQYF
>TRBV12-5|.|TRBD2|TRBJ2-2
TGTGCTAGTGGTTTAGGACTAGCCAAGGAGGGCGGGGAGCTGTTTTTT
CASGLGLAKEGGELFF
>TRBV3-1/TRBV3-2|.|TRBD2|TRBJ2-7
TGTGCCAGCAGCCCATACTCCGGGGGGGGTACGAACGAGCAGTACTTC
CASSPYSGGGTNEQYF
>TRBV30|.|.|TRBJ1-2
TGTGCCTGGAGTGTACGAGGGTGGACTGTCCATGGCTACACCTTC
CAWSVRGWTVHGYTF
>TRBV24-1|.|.|TRBJ1-5
TGTGCCACCCGATCAATGGGGAAATGGCGCAATCAGCCCCAGCATTTT
CATRSMGKWRNQPQHF
>TRBV19|.|.|TRBJ2-2
TGTGCCAGTACCTCAGGGACCGGGGAGCTGTTTTTT
CASTSGTGELFF
>TRBV19|.|.|TRBJ1-2
TGTGCCAGTACCGACAGGTATGGCTACACCTTC
CASTDRYGYTF
>TRBV6-2/TRBV6-3|.|TRBD1|TRBJ1-5
TGTGCCAGCAGTAGGGGGCTGTTTAGCAATCAGCCCCAGCATTTT
CASSRGLFSNQPQHF
>TRBV19|.|TRBD1|TRBJ1-1
TGTGCCAGTCGACAGGGCTTTGTGAACACTGAAGCTTTCTTT
CASRQGFVNTEAFF
>TRBV3-1/TRBV3-2|.|.|TRBJ1-1
TGTGCCAGCAGCCAAGTCGCTTCTGGGGAAGCTTTCTTT
CASSQVASGEAFF
>TRBV28|.|TRBD2|TRBJ2-7
TGTGCCAGCAGTCCTCGGGGGGGGAGCGCCTACGAGCAGTACTTC
CASSPRGGSAYEQYF
>TRBV12-3/TRBV12-4|few|.|TRBJ1-2
TGTGCCAGCAGTTTAGCGGCAGGGTATGGCTACACCTTC
CASSLAAGYGYTF
>TRBV27|.|.|TRBJ2-6
TGTGCCAGCAGGGTCCTCTCTGGGGCCAACGTCCTGACTTTC
CASRVLSGANVLTF
>TRBV27|.|.|TRBJ1-5
TGTGCCAGCAGTTTTCTCGGGCAGGGCTACAATCAGCCCCAGCATTTT
CASSFLGQGYNQPQHF
>TRBV7-8|.|TRBD1|TRBJ2-7
TGTGCCAGCACGCTGGGACAGGGGTACGAGCAGTACTTC
CASTLGQGYEQYF
>TRBV12-3/TRBV12-4|.|.|TRBJ1-1
TGTGCCAGCAGTCTTCAGGGGAGCACTGAAGCTTTCTTT
CASSLQGSTEAFF
>TRBV19|.|TRBD1|TRBJ1-2
TGTGCCAGTAGTCCTAGACAGGGGGCAGGAGGCTACACCTTC
CASSPRQGAGGYTF
>TRBV13|.|TRBD1|TRBJ2-3
TGTGCCAGCAGCTTAGGAACACAGGGGCCCACAGATACGCAGTATTTT
CASSLGTQGPTDTQYF
>TRBV9|.|TRBD2|TRBJ2-1
TGTGCCAGCAGCGTCGGGACTACCTTCAATGAGCAGTTCTTC
CASSVGTTFNEQFF
>TRBV4-1|.|TRBD2|TRBJ2-5
TGCGCCAGCAGCCAAGGGCTAGCGGGAGCAGAGACCCAGTACTTC
CASSQGLAGAETQYF
>TRBV5-6|.|.|TRBJ1-2
TGTGCCAGCAGCTTGAGTTCCGGGAGTGGCTACACCTTC
CASSLSSGSGYTF
>TRBV11-2|.|TRBD1|TRBJ2-3
TGTGCCAGCAGCACCTCGGGGACAGGGACGGATACGCAGTATTTT
CASSTSGTGTDTQYF
>TRBV28|.|TRBD1|TRBJ1-1
TGTGCCAGCAGGCAAGACAGGGCTGGTGGCACTGAAGCTTTCTTT
CASRQDRAGGTEAFF
>TRBV11-2|once|.|TRBJ2-7
TGTGCCAGCAGCCCCCGACTAGAAGTATCGAACTCCTACGAGCAGTACTTC
CASSPRLEVSNSYEQYF
>TRBV10-3|.|.|TRBJ1-1
TGTGCCATCAGCGTTAAAGAGAACACTGAAGCTTTCTTT
CAISVKENTEAFF
>TRBV27|.|.|TRBJ2-3
TGTGCCAGCAGTTTAGGTCAGGGAGGCACAGATACGCAGTATTTT
CASSLGQGGTDTQYF
>TRBV10-1|.|.|TRBJ2-7
TGCGCCAGCCCCAGCCCAGGGGGACTGGACGAGCAGTACTTC
CASPSPGGLDEQYF